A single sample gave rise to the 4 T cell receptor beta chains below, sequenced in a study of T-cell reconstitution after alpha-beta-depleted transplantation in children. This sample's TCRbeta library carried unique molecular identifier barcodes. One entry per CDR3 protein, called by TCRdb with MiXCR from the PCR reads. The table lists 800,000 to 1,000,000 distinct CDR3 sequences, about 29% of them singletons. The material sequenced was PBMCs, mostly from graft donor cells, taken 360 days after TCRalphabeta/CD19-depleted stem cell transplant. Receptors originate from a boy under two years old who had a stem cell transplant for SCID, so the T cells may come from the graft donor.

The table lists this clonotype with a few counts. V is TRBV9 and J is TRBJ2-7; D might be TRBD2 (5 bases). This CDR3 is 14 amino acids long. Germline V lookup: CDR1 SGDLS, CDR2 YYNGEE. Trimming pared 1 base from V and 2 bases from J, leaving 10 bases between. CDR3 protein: CASSVSGTTYEQYF. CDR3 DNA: TGTGCCAGCAGCGTATCGGGAACAACCTACGAGCAGTACTTC.

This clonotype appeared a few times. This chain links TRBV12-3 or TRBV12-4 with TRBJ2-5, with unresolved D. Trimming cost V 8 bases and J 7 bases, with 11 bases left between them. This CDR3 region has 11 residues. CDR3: CASGNLGTQYF. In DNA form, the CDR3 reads TGTGCCAGCGGAAATCTCGGGACCCAGTACTTC.

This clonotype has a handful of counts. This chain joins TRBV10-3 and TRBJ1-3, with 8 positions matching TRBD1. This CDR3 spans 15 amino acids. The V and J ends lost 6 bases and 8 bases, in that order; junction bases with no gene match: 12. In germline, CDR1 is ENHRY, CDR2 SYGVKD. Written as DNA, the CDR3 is TGTGCCATCAGCCAAACTGACAGGGGCCAGGACACCATATATTTT. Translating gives CAISQTDRGQDTIYF.

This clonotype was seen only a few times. The CDR3 here is CASSSMATGELFF. CDR3 in DNA: TGTGCCAGCAGCTCCATGGCCACCGGGGAGCTGTTTTTT. V and J are TRBV7-9 and TRBJ2-2; D is undetermined. The germline V and J ends were trimmed by 4 bases and 4 bases, with 7 bases remaining between them. The CDR3 runs 13 residues. Germline lookup yields CDR1 SEHNR and CDR2 FQNEAQ (reference sequence). The whole variable domain, filled in from reference TRBV7-9 and TRBJ2-2, reads DTGVSQNPRHKITKRGQNVTFRCDPISEHNRLYWYRQTLGQGPEFLTYFQNEAQLEKSRLLSDRFSAERPKGSFSTLEIQRTEQGDSAMYLCASSSMATGELFFGEGSRLTVL.